This is a list of T cell receptor beta chains from one sample in a study of tumor-infiltrating lymphocytes in primary liver carcinoma. TCRdb re-derived calls from the multiplex PCR reads in MiXCR, one entry per CDR3 protein. The sample shows some 190,000 distinct CDR3 sequences, around four fifths of them seen only once. Sequencing input: tumor tissue from primary liver carcinoma. The source is a man between 40 and 49 years old with primary liver carcinoma and hepatitis B virus infection. CDR3s include the opening cysteine and the closing phenylalanine or tryptophan. D genes are given only for firm matches. Some rows have no size entry. The others give once, few or many, or a class for an expanded clone.

CDR3 DNA	CDR3 protein	J gene	clone size	V gene	D gene
TGCAGCGCCTGGACAGGTCCTTCCTACGAAGAGTACTTC	CSAWTGPSYEEYF	TRBJ2-7	once	TRBV29-1	TRBD1
TGTCCCAGCAGTTACCGGGATCAAGAGAGCCAGTACTTC	CPSSYRDQESQYF	TRBJ2-5	NA	TRBV6-6	NA
TGTGCTTGCAGCGTAGCTCCAGGACGAACAGATAGGCAGTATTTT	CACSVAPGRTDRQYF	TRBJ2-3	NA	TRBV9	NA
TGCAGAGTTACTAAAGGGAGAAGAGGCTACACATTC	CRVTKGRRGYTF	TRBJ1-2	NA	TRBV29-1	NA
TGCAGCGCTGAAAAGGCGGTTCTAGCCAAAAACATTCAGCACTTC	CSAEKAVLAKNIQHF	TRBJ2-4	NA	TRBV29-1	NA
TGCGGCGTTGGCAAGGGACAGGGCCAAGAGACCCAGTACTTC	CGVGKGQGQETQYF	TRBJ2-5	NA	TRBV29-1	TRBD1
TGTGCCACCAGTTACGAGGTACCTTACAAGCAGTACTTC	CATSYEVPYKQYF	TRBJ2-7	NA	TRBV6-2/TRBV6-3	NA
TGTGCCAGCAATTCACTCCGGTATATGACCAGCGGGACGGACGAGCAGTACTTC	CASNSLRYMTSGTDEQYF	TRBJ2-7	NA	TRBV6-5	TRBD2
TGTACCAGCAACTCCCTACTAGCGGGAAGCCGCGAGCAGTACTTC	CTSNSLLAGSREQYF	TRBJ2-7	NA	TRBV7-9	TRBD2
TGCAGCGTTAGGACTAGCGGGAGAGGATTTGTGAGTGAGCATTTCTTC	CSVRTSGRGFVSEHFF	TRBJ2-1	NA	TRBV29-1	TRBD2
TGCAGCGTGGCCCCCCGCCTACAGGGGGCTTTTGGCTACACCTTC	CSVAPRLQGAFGYTF	TRBJ1-2	medium-sized	TRBV29-1	TRBD1
TGTGCCAGCATCGTAGGCGACCAAGAGACTCAGTACTTC	CASIVGDQETQYF	TRBJ2-5	NA	TRBV12-3/TRBV12-4	NA
TGTGCCAACAGTTACGGGCAGGGGGACAATGTGCAGTTCTTC	CANSYGQGDNVQFF	TRBJ2-1	NA	TRBV6-6	TRBD1
TGTGCCAGCAGGCAAGGCCGGGACAGGGGGCTTACTCTCTTTGGAAACACCATATATTTT	CASRQGRDRGLTLFGNTIYF	TRBJ1-3	NA	TRBV4-2	TRBD1
TGTGCCAGCAGCCCCCATGGGGGTAGCAATCAGCCCCAGCATTTT	CASSPHGGSNQPQHF	TRBJ1-5	few	TRBV7-9	NA
TGCGCCATCATCCAAGATGGCAGCCTAGCCAAAAACATTCAGCACTTC	CAIIQDGSLAKNIQHF	TRBJ2-4	NA	TRBV4-3	NA
TGCGCCAGCAGCCAAGATTCTATCGGGATTTACGAGCACTACTTC	CASSQDSIGIYEHYF	TRBJ2-7	NA	TRBV4-1	NA
TGCGGCGTTGAATCCGCGACGGGTAGATGGGAGACCCAGTACTTC	CGVESATGRWETQYF	TRBJ2-5	NA	TRBV29-1	NA
TGTGCCGGCAGCCTAAAAGGGGGACTGACGAATCACCTCCAGCATTTT	CAGSLKGGLTNHLQHF	TRBJ1-5	NA	TRBV11-2	NA
TGTGCCTGGAGTATATGGGCGGCTAAAATCGTCCTGACTTTC	CAWSIWAAKIVLTF	TRBJ2-6	NA	TRBV30	NA
TGTGTCAGCAGAAAACAGGGTCCAGAGACCCAGTATTTC	CVSRKQGPETQYF	TRBJ2-5	NA	TRBV28	NA
TGTGTCAGCAGTTTTAAGCGAGCGGAGATCTACAATGAGCAGTTCTTC	CVSSFKRAEIYNEQFF	TRBJ2-1	NA	TRBV6-5	NA
TGTATCAGCTCACGGACAGGGGGCTATGATGGCTACACCTTC	CISSRTGGYDGYTF	TRBJ1-2	NA	TRBV12-3/TRBV12-4	TRBD1
TGTGCCAGCAGCCCAACGTCCGGGCTTGTGGGCGAGCAGCACTTC	CASSPTSGLVGEQHF	TRBJ2-7	once	TRBV7-9	NA
TGTGCCAGCAGCCGGGTTCTAGGCCTAGCGGGAGAAAATGAGCAGTTCTTT	CASSRVLGLAGENEQFF	TRBJ2-1	NA	TRBV5-5	TRBD2
TGTACTAGCAGTTCCCCCCTTCGTACTGAAGCTTCCTTT	CTSSSPLRTEASF	TRBJ1-1	NA	TRBV6-2/TRBV6-3	NA
TGTGCCAACAATTTCCGGGACCCAACCGGGGAGCTGTTTTTT	CANNFRDPTGELFF	TRBJ2-2	NA	TRBV6-2/TRBV6-3	NA
TGTGCCAGCAACTTAGACCTGAACACTGAAGCGTTCTTT	CASNLDLNTEAFF	TRBJ1-1	NA	TRBV11-2	NA
TGTGCCAGCAGCCCGGCGTTCGGGGCAGGGAGCTACGAGCAGTACTTC	CASSPAFGAGSYEQYF	TRBJ2-7	NA	TRBV5-4	NA
TGTGCCAGCAGTTTGGGATTGGACTCATCAGGATACAATGAGCAGTTCTTC	CASSLGLDSSGYNEQFF	TRBJ2-1	NA	TRBV5-6	NA
TGCGCCAGCAGCCAAGGAAGGTCTAGCGGGATTCTGTATGAGCAGTTCTTC	CASSQGRSSGILYEQFF	TRBJ2-1	NA	TRBV4-3	TRBD2
TGTGCTAGCAGCCCTGTCGCGGAGACCCAGAACTTC	CASSPVAETQNF	TRBJ2-5	NA	TRBV6-6	NA
TGTGCCAACAGCTTAGTAGGGGTAACAGCGAGCTATCAGCCCCAGCATTTC	CANSLVGVTASYQPQHF	TRBJ1-5	NA	TRBV11-2	NA
TGCAGCGCGGCCCCCATCTCCTATAATGAGCAGTTCTTC	CSAAPISYNEQFF	TRBJ2-1	NA	TRBV29-1	NA
TGCAGGGTTTTCGAGAACACTGAGGCTTTCTTT	CRVFENTEAFF	TRBJ1-1	once	TRBV29-1	NA
TGTGCCAGCAGCCATGATAGAATTGGTGGGACCTCCGGGCAGCCCAAGCAATTT	CASSHDRIGGTSGQPKQF	TRBJ1-5	NA	TRBV4-2	NA
TGTGCCAGCAGCTTAGTTGCCTATCCGGATAAAAACATTCAGTACTTT	CASSLVAYPDKNIQYF	TRBJ2-4	NA	TRBV11-3	NA
TGCGCTAGTCTACAGGCTGGGGAGACCCAGTACTTC	CASLQAGETQYF	TRBJ2-5	NA	TRBV19	NA